Each of the 5 T cell receptor beta chains below was sequenced from the same sample in a study of T cell responses to AZD1222 COVID-19 vaccine. Repertoires were generated with immunoSEQ multiplex PCR, while TCRdb's copy carries only in-frame clones and drops some. The table lists about 85,000 clones, under 95% of them singletons. The material was peripheral blood, obtained 28 days after the second AZD1222 dose. The receptors stem from an adult who received the AZD1222 COVID-19 vaccine.

This clone was detected once. The V and J genes are TRBV24-1 and TRBJ2-7; no reliable D call. The CDR3 contains 13 residues. Per the germline V gene, CDR1 is KGHDR and CDR2 is SFDVKD. The V end lost 3 bases, the J end lost 6 bases, and 11 bases lay between the germline ends. This chain's CDR3 is CATSDPPTSEQYF. CDR3 nucleotides: TGTGCCACCAGTGATCCCCCGACTTCCGAGCAGTACTTC.

This clone was counted a single time. The chain links TRBV29-1 to TRBJ2-7; the match to TRBD2 covers 9 bases. Germline loops: CDR1 SQVTM, CDR2 ANQGSEA. CDR3 length equals 15 residues. The junction had 9 bases not matched to a gene; V was cut back by 4 bases and J by 2 bases. CDR3 in amino acids: CSVGGGGALTYEQYF. CDR3 in DNA: TGCAGCGTTGGCGGCGGGGGGGCCCTCACCTACGAGCAGTACTTC.

This chain joins TRBV27 and TRBJ2-2, with D uncertain. CDR3 size: 17 residues. Per the germline V gene, CDR1 is MNHEY and CDR2 is SMNVEV (reference sequence). The V end lost 5 bases, the J end lost 0 bases, and 16 bases lay between the germline ends. The DNA for the CDR3 is TGTGCCAGCAGTCCAATCACGGGCGCTACGAACACCGGGGAGCTGTTTTTT. This sequence encodes CASSPITGATNTGELFF.

The chain has TRBV14 and TRBJ1-2; the D gene is possibly TRBD1 (5 bases). There are 13 residues in the CDR3. Germline V lookup: CDR1 SGHDN, CDR2 FVKESK. The V end was cut by 1 base, the J end by 9 bases, with 12 bases between. The DNA of the CDR3 is TGTGCCAGCAGCCAAGGCCAGGGATTGAGCTACACCTTC. Residues: CASSQGQGLSYTF. The full variable domain, rest sourced from reference TRBV14 and TRBJ1-2, is EAGVTQFPSHSVIEKGQTVTLRCDPISGHDNLYWYRRVMGKEIKFLLHFVKESKQDESGMPNNRFLAERTGGTYSTLKVQPAELEDSGVYFCASSQGQGLSYTFGSGTRLTVV.

The chain combines TRBV27 with TRBJ2-6, with no clear D. V gave up 5 bases and J gave up 6 bases, with 11 bases separating them. The length of the CDR3 is 14 residues. CDR1 and CDR2 from the germline V gene are MNHEY and SMNVEV (reference sequence). CDR3 in DNA: TGTGCCAGCAGTGTAGCTCTGGAGGCCAACGTCCTGACTTTC. As protein: CASSVALEANVLTF. Combining the CDR3 with reference TRBV27 and TRBJ2-6 gives the whole variable domain EAQVTQNPRYLITVTGKKLTVTCSQNMNHEYMSWYRQDPGLGLRQIYYSMNVEVTDKGDVPEGYKVSRKEKRNFPLILESPSPNQTSLYFCASSVALEANVLTFGAGSRLTVL.